This entry lists 2 T cell receptor beta chains sequenced from one sample in a study of cytomegalovirus exposure and HLA in healthy donors. In the PCR, 60 Vbeta and 13 Jbeta primers were used. This table comes from immunoSEQ multiplex PCR, and its TCRdb copy is limited to in-frame clones, with some not included. Of about 110,000 clones detected, 73% appear once; the ten largest clones hold approximately 8.4%. The sample was PBMCs. These receptors originate from a man aged 35 to 55 in good health and CMV-seronegative.

The chain is built from TRBV28 and TRBJ2-7, with 7 bases that match TRBD1. V shed 8 bases, J shed 2 bases, and the junction held 12 bases outside the gene matches. The CDR3 is 15 amino acids. Germline CDR1 reads MDHEN; CDR2 reads SYDVKM. CDR3: CASCDSGTATYEQYF. CDR3 nucleotides: TGTGCCAGCTGTGACTCCGGGACAGCAACCTACGAGCAGTACTTC. The full variable domain, rest sourced from reference TRBV28 and TRBJ2-7, is DVKVTQSSRYLVKRTGEKVFLECVQDMDHENMFWYRQDPGLGLRLIYFSYDVKMKEKGDIPEGYSVSREKKERFSLILESASTNQTSMYLCASCDSGTATYEQYFGPGTRLTVT.

The chain couples TRBV6-5 to TRBJ2-5; D perhaps matches TRBD1 (7 bases). The germline V gene encodes CDR1 MNHEY and CDR2 SVGAGI. The CDR3 has 14 residues. The germline V and J ends were trimmed by 3 bases and 3 bases, with 11 bases remaining between them. The DNA of the CDR3 is TGTGCCAGCAGTTATGGGGGGACAGAAGAGACCCAGTACTTC. Protein: CASSYGGTEETQYF.